This T cell receptor beta chain was observed in a study of T cell repertoires in cytomegalovirus infection. One entry per CDR3 protein, called by TCRdb with MiXCR from the reads. The sample comprises 100,000 to 150,000 distinct CDR3 sequences, approximately 30% of which are singletons, and 45% to 65% rests with the top ten. The CDR3 loop spans 14 amino acids. V shed 3 bases and J shed 6 bases, with 16 bases lying between them. Germline V gene sequence: CDR1 SGHDT, CDR2 YYEEEE. On this clonotype itself: Its target is not known.

The specimen comprised CD8+ T cells from cultured PBMCs, sampled from culture after CMV antigen stimulation. The chain has TRBV5-6 and TRBJ2-7; possible D gene TRBD2, 6 bases. The sequence derives from a human donor in good health (CMV status not recorded). Some clones in this sample may be carry-over from other donors' samples. The CDR3 reads CASSWPGDDAEQYF. CDR3 nucleotides: TGTGCCAGCAGCTGGCCGGGGGATGACGCCGAGCAGTACTTC.